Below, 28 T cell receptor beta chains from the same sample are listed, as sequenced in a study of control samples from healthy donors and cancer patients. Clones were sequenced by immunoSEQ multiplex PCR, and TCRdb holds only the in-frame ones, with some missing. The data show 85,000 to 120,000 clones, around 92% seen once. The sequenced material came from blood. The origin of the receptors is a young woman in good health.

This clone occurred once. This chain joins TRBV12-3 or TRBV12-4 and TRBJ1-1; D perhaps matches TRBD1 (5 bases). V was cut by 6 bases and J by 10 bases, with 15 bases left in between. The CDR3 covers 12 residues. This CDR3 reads CASSGGRVAAFF. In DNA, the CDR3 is TGTGCCAGCAGCGGGGGGAGGGTAGCAGCTTTCTTT.

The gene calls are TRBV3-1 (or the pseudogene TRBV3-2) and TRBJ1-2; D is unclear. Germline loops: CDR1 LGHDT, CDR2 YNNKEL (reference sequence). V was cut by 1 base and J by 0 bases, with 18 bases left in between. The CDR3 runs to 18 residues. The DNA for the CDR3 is TGTGCCAGCAGCCAAGGTGTTGGGTCGGTCGGACCTAACTATGGCTACACCTTC. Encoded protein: CASSQGVGSVGPNYGYTF.

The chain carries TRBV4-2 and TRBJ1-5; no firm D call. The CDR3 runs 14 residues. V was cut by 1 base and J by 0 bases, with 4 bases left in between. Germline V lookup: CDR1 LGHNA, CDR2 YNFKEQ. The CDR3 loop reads CASSQVDSNQPQHF. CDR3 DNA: TGTGCCAGCAGCCAAGTCGATAGCAATCAGCCCCAGCATTTT.

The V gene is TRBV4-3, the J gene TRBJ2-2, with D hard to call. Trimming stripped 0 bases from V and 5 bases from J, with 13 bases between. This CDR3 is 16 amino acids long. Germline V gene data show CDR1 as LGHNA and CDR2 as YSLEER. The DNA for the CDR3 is TGCGCCAGCAGCCAAGATAACGGCGGTCAAACCGGGGAGCTGTTTTTT. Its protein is CASSQDNGGQTGELFF.

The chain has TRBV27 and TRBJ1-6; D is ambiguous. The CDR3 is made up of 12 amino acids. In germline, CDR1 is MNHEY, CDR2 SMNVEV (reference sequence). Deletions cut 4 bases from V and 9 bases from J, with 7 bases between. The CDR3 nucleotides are TGTGCCAGCAGTTCTTTGGGTTCACCCCTCCACTTT. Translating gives CASSSLGSPLHF.

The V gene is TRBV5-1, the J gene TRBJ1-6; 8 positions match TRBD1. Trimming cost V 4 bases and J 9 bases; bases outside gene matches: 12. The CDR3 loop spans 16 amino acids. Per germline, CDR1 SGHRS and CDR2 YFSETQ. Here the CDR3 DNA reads TGCGCCAGCAGCGACACCGGACAGGGCGGTAGTTCACCCCTCCACTTT. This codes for CASSDTGQGGSSPLHF.

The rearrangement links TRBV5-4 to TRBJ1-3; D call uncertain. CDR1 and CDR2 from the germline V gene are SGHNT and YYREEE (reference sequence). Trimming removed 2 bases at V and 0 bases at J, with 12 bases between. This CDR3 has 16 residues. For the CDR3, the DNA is TGTGCCAGCAGCTTTTGGGTCAGCGGCTCTGGAAACACCATATATTTT. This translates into CASSFWVSGSGNTIYF.

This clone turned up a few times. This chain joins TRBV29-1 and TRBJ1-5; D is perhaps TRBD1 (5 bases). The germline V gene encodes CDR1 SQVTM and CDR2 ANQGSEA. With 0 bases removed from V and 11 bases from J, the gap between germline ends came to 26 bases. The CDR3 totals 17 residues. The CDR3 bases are TGCAGCGTTGAAGAGAGCCGGGACGGGGAGAGGCAATCAGCCCAGCATTTT. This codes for CSVEESRDGERQSAQHF.

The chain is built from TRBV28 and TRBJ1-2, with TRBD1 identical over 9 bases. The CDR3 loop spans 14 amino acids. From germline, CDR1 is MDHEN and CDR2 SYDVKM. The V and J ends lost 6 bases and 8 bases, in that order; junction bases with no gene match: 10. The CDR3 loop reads CASSLTGTGPGYTF. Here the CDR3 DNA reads TGTGCCAGCAGCCTAACCGGGACAGGGCCCGGCTACACCTTC.

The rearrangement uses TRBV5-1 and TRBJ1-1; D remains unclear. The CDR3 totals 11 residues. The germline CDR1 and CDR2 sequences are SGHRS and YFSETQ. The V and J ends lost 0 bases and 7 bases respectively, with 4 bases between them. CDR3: CASSLESEAFF. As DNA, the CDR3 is TGCGCCAGCAGCTTGGAGAGTGAAGCTTTCTTT.

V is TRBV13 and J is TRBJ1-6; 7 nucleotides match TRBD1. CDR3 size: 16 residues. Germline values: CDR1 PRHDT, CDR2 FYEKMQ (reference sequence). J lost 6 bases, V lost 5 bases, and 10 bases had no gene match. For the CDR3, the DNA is TGTGCCAGCAGCCAAGAGGGACAGACAAGTAATTCACCCCTCCACTTT. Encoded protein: CASSQEGQTSNSPLHF. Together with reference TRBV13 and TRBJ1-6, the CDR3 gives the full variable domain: AAGVIQSPRHLIKEKRETATLKCYPIPRHDTVYWYQQGPGQDPQFLISFYEKMQSDKGSIPDRFSAQQFSDYHSELNMSSLELGDSALYFCASSQEGQTSNSPLHFGNGTRLTVT.

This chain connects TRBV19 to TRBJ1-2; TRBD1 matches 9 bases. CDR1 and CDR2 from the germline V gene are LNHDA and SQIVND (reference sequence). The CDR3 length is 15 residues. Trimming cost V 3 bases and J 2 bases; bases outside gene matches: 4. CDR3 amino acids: CASSMTGTGNYGYTF. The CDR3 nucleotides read TGTGCCAGTAGTATGACCGGGACAGGGAACTATGGCTACACCTTC.

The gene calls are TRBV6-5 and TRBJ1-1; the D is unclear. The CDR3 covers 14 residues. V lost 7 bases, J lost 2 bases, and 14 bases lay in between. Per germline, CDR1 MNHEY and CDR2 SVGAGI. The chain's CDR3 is CASKNEGFNTEAFF. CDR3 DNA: TGTGCCAGCAAGAACGAAGGGTTCAACACTGAAGCTTTCTTT.

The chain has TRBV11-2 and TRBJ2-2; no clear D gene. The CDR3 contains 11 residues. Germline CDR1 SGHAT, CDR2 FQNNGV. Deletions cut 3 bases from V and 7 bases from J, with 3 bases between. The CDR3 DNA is TGTGCCAGCAGCTTGCACGGGGAGCTGTTTTTT. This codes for CASSLHGELFF.

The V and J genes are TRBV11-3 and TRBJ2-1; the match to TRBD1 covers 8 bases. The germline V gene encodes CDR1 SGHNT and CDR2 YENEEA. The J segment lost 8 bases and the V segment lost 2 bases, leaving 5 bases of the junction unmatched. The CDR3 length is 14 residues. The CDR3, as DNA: TGTGCCAGCAGCTTATACAGGGGGGATGATGAGCAGTTCTTC. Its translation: CASSLYRGDDEQFF.

The CDR3: CASRGTGDNQPQHF. CDR3 coding DNA: TGTGCCAGCCGCGGGACAGGAGACAATCAGCCCCAGCATTTT. J is TRBJ1-5 and V is TRBV19; 8 bases agree with TRBD1. Per germline, CDR1 LNHDA and CDR2 SQIVND (reference sequence). The CDR3 has 14 amino acids. V gave up 9 bases and J gave up 3 bases; unmatched junction bases: 7.

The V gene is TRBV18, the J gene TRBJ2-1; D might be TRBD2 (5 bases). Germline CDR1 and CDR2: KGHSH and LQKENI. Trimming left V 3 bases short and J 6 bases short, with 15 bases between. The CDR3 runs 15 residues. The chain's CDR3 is CASSPAGPNGNEQFF. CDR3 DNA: TGTGCCAGCTCACCGGCGGGCCCGAACGGCAATGAGCAGTTCTTC.

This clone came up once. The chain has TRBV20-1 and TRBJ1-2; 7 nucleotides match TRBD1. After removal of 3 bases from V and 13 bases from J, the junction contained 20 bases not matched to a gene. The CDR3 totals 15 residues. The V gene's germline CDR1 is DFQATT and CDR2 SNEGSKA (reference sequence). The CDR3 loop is CSASLYQTGEGPVTF. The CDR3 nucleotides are TGCAGTGCTAGTTTATATCAAACAGGGGAGGGCCCCGTCACCTTC.

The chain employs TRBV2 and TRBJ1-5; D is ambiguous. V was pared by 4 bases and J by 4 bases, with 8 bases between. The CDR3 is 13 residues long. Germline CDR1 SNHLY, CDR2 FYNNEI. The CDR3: CASSVEGNQPQHF. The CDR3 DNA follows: TGTGCCAGCAGTGTAGAAGGGAATCAGCCCCAGCATTTT.

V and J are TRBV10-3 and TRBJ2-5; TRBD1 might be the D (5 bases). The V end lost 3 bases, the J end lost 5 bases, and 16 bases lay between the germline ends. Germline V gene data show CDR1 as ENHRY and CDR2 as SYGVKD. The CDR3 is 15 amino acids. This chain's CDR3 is CAISDRAWKGETQYF. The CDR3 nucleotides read TGTGCCATCAGTGACAGGGCCTGGAAGGGGGAGACCCAGTACTTC.

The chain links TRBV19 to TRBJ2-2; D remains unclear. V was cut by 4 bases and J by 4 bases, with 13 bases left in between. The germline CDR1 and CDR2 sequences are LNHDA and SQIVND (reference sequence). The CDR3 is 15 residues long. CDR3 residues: CASSTTNPGTGELFF. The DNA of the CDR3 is TGTGCCAGTAGTACGACCAACCCAGGCACCGGGGAGCTGTTTTTT.

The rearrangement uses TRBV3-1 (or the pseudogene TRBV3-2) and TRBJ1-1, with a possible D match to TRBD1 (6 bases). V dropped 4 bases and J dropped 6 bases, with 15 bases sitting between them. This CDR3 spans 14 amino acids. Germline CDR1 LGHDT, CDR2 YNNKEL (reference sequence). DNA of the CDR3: TGTGCCAGCAGCCCTTCAGGGGAGGAAGCTGAAGCTTTCTTT. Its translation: CASSPSGEEAEAFF.

DNA for the CDR3: TGTGCCAGCAGTGAAGGCATGGGTGAGGAGCTGTTTTTT. It codes for CASSEGMGEELFF. The rearrangement links TRBV25-1 to TRBJ2-2; D is unresolved. V was clipped by 2 bases and J by 10 bases, with 11 bases between them. This CDR3 region has 13 residues. Germline V CDR1 and CDR2: MGHDK, SYGVNS.

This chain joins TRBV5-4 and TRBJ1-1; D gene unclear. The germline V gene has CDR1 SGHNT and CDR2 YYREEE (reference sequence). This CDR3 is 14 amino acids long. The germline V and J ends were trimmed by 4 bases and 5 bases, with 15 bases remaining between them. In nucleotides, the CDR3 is TGTGCCAGCAGCGCTGCAGATCGGCGGACTGAAGCTTTCTTT. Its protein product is CASSAADRRTEAFF.

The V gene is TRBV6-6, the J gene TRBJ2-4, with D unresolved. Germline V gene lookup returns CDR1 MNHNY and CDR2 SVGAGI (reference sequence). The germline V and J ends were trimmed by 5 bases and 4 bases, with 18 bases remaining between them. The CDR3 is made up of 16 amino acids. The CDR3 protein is CASSNPRENPKNIQYF. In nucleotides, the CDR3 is TGTGCCAGCAGTAACCCAAGGGAAAACCCGAAAAACATTCAGTACTTC.

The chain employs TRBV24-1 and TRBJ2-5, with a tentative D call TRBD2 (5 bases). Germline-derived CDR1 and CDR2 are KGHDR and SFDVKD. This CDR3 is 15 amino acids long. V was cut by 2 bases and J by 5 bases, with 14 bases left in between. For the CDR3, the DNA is TGTGCCACCAGTGATTCCCCCGGGATAAGGGAGACCCAGTACTTC. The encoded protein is CATSDSPGIRETQYF.

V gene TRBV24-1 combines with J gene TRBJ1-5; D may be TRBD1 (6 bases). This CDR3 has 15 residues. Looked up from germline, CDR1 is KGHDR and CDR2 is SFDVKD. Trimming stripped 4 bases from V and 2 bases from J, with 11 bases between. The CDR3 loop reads CATSETGWGNQPQHF. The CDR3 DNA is TGTGCCACCAGTGAAACAGGGTGGGGCAATCAGCCCCAGCATTTT.

CDR3 protein: CASSFRELAKNIQYF. The CDR3 DNA follows: TGTGCCAGCAGTTTTCGGGAGCTAGCCAAAAACATTCAGTACTTC. The chain has TRBV28 and TRBJ2-4; tentatively, D is TRBD2 (6 bases). Trimming cost V 3 bases and J 0 bases, with 9 bases left between them. In germline, CDR1 is MDHEN, CDR2 SYDVKM. CDR3 length: 15 residues.